Following are 4 T cell receptor beta chains from one sample sequenced in a study of breast tumors, draining lymph nodes, adjacent tissues. TCRdb redid the calling of the multiplex PCR reads with MiXCR, one entry per CDR3 protein. The sample contains 250,000 or so distinct CDR3 sequences, 30% of which appear only once. Breast cancer patients provided tissue from their axillary draining lymph nodes. The sequenced sample consisted of axillary lymph node tissue. These receptor sequences come from a female donor with breast cancer. Some clones in this sample may be carry-over from other donors' samples.

In regard to this clonotype: The CDR3 does not end in the conserved phenylalanine or tryptophan, so this is likely a read error. No DNA is shown, since the ends of the CDR3 on it are uncertain; the CDR3 is the one TCRdb lists. The CDR3 loop reads CSAHYRNL. This chain joins TRBV20-1 and TRBJ1-2. Including both end residues, the CDR3 is 8 amino acids long. The germline V gene has CDR1 DFQATT and CDR2 SNEGSKA (reference sequence).

This clonotype was recorded at least ten times. The genes are TRBV6-1 and TRBJ2-7; TRBD1 might be the D (6 bases). The V end lost 7 bases, the J end lost 2 bases, and 15 bases lay between the germline ends. Germline CDR1 MNHNS, CDR2 SASEGT. There are 14 residues in the CDR3. The DNA for the CDR3 is TGTGCCAGCACCCGACAGGCCAGGACCTACGAGCAGTACTTC. Translated: CASTRQARTYEQYF.

Concerning this clonotype itself: A read error may explain this, as a much larger clone is one base away. No conserved phenylalanine or tryptophan ends this CDR3, so it is likely a read error. The chain is built from TRBV7-2 and TRBJ2-7, with D tentatively TRBD2 (6 bases). Trimming stripped 5 bases from V and 3 bases from J, with 14 bases between. The germline gives CDR1 SGHTA, CDR2 FQGNSA. CDR3 length: 14 amino acids. Here the CDR3 DNA reads TGTGCCAGCAGCGTTGGAGGGCAGTTCTACGAGCAGTACCTC. Amino acid sequence: CASSVGGQFYEQYL.

This clonotype was counted ten times or more. The chain uses TRBV12-3 or TRBV12-4 and TRBJ2-3, with 7 nucleotides matching TRBD2. V lost 7 bases and J lost 4; bases outside the gene matches: 11. The CDR3 contains 15 residues. The CDR3 DNA reads TGTGCCAGCACCCGAAGCGGGGATCACGCAGATACGCAGTATTTT. Translated, it gives CASTRSGDHADTQYF.